This TCR beta chain was captured in a study of T cell responses to AZD1222 COVID-19 vaccine. Overall study results and limits: Clonal diversity was possibly underestimated, and white British individuals and females predominated among donors. Seropositive at baseline were only a handful of AZD1222 recipients.

Turning to this clone: Its matching antigen is unknown.

CDR1 and CDR2 from the germline V gene are SGHRS and YFSETQ. This CDR3 is 15 amino acids long. Trimming took 4 bases from V and 4 from J, leaving 17 bases between them. Assay used: immunoSEQ multiplex PCR; TCRdb lists only in-frame clones, some missing. Among some 150,000 clones listed, roughly nine tenths were seen once. The rearrangement uses TRBV5-1 and TRBJ1-2; unclear D gene. This TCR derives from an adult in good health. Sample: peripheral blood, taken on day 0 of MenACWY control vaccination. This CDR3 reads CASSPLGGGLYGYTF. CDR3 DNA: TGCGCCAGCAGCCCCCTAGGTGGCGGCCTCTATGGCTACACCTTC.